Following are 19 T cell receptor beta chains from one sample sequenced in a study of OX40 agonist ivuxolimab in advanced cancers. Here immunoSEQ multiplex PCR was the method, and the copy in TCRdb shows in-frame clones only, minus some. The sample shows more than 50,000 clones, about 81% of them seen only once. The specimen was CD4+ or CD8+ T cells sorted from blood, collected in a trial of the OX40 agonist ivuxolimab. These receptors all stem from an adult with an advanced solid tumor such as melanoma, head and neck, liver or kidney cancer.

The rearrangement joins TRBV5-1 to TRBJ1-3; 10 nucleotides line up with TRBD1. With 0 bases clipped from V and 0 bases from J, the junction kept 6 bases outside the gene matches. This CDR3 comprises 18 residues. CDR1 SGHRS and CDR2 YFSETQ come from the germline V gene. The CDR3 protein is CASSLGDRGPVSGNTIYF. The CDR3 DNA is TGCGCCAGCAGCTTGGGGGACAGGGGTCCAGTCTCTGGAAACACCATATATTTT.

In this sample, this clone turned up a few times. The chain uses TRBV10-3 and TRBJ2-6, with D possibly TRBD2 on 6 matching bases. Looked up from germline, CDR1 is ENHRY and CDR2 is SYGVKD. The V end lost 0 bases, the J end lost 0 bases, and 6 bases lay between the germline ends. This CDR3 is built from 16 residues. This chain's CDR3 is CAISESGGSGANVLTF. DNA of the CDR3: TGTGCCATCAGTGAGTCGGGAGGCTCTGGGGCCAACGTCCTGACTTTC.

Concerning this clone: One junction end does not reproduce the germline sequence, and a read error may be involved. The genes are TRBV9 and TRBJ2-7; 7 nucleotides line up with TRBD1. The CDR3 length is 16 residues. Germline CDR1 is SGDLS and CDR2 is YYNGEE. The CDR3 nucleotides are TGTGTCAGCAGCGTAGGGGGCCTAGCTAAAAACTACGAGCAGTACTTC. Translation gives CVSSVGGLAKNYEQYF.

This clone was detected a few times. This rearrangement joins TRBV2 to TRBJ1-6, with D hard to call. Looked up from germline, CDR1 is SNHLY and CDR2 is FYNNEI. V dropped 3 bases and J dropped 5 bases, with 5 bases sitting between them. The CDR3 loop spans 13 amino acids. CDR3 amino acids: CASSDRHNSPLHF. The CDR3 DNA reads as TGTGCCAGCAGTGATCGGCATAATTCACCCCTCCACTTT.

In DNA form, the CDR3 reads TGTGCCAGTAGTAACGGGGGGGCCTCCGGGGAGCTGTTTTTT. Protein sequence: CASSNGGASGELFF. V and J are TRBV19 and TRBJ2-2, with TRBD2 identical over 8 bases. The CDR3 totals 14 residues. Germline V CDR1 and CDR2: LNHDA, SQIVND (reference sequence). V was clipped by 4 bases and J by 6 bases; unmatched bases: 4. Using reference TRBV19 and TRBJ2-2 for the parts outside the CDR3, the full variable domain is DGGITQSPKYLFRKEGQNVTLSCEQNLNHDAMYWYRQDPGQGLRLIYYSQIVNDFQKGDIAEGYSVSREKKESFPLTVTSAQKNPTAFYLCASSNGGASGELFFGEGSRLTVL.

This clone is medium-sized by share. The chain couples TRBV4-1 to TRBJ2-7; 8 bases are shared with TRBD2. With 9 bases clipped from V and 5 bases from J, the junction kept 15 bases outside the gene matches. This CDR3 region has 15 residues. Germline V gene sequence: CDR1 MGHRA, CDR2 YSYEKL. The CDR3 DNA follows: TGCGCCAGTAAACCCCACGGACTAGCACCCGACGAGCAGTACTTC. Translated, it gives CASKPHGLAPDEQYF.

The chain carries TRBV2 and TRBJ2-2, with a tentative D call TRBD1 (6 bases). The CDR3 totals 14 residues. V was cut by 6 bases and J by 2 bases, with 10 bases left in between. Germline values: CDR1 SNHLY, CDR2 FYNNEI. CDR3 DNA: TGTGCCAGCAGGCCGGGACACAACACCGGGGAGCTGTTTTTT. Translated, it gives CASRPGHNTGELFF.

The V call is TRBV11-2, the J call TRBJ1-2; the match to TRBD1 covers 9 bases. Losses at the gene ends were 0 bases for V and 2 bases for J; bases not matched to a gene: 1. CDR3 length: 15 residues. Germline V gives CDR1 SGHAT, CDR2 FQNNGV. The CDR3 spells CASSLEQGANYGYTF. For the CDR3, the DNA is TGTGCCAGCAGCTTAGAACAGGGGGCGAACTATGGCTACACCTTC.

This rearrangement joins TRBV2 to TRBJ2-2, with D tentatively TRBD1 (5 bases). CDR3 length equals 15 residues. V dropped 6 bases and J dropped 2 bases, with 13 bases sitting between them. Germline CDR1 reads SNHLY; CDR2 reads FYNNEI. CDR3 in amino acids: CASSGTGTNTGELFF. In nucleotides, the CDR3 is TGTGCCAGCAGCGGTACAGGAACTAACACCGGGGAGCTGTTTTTT.

The genes are TRBV7-2 and TRBJ2-2, with 7 bases matching TRBD1. There are 15 residues in the CDR3. Trimming removed 5 bases from V and 4 bases from J; junction bases left unmatched: 7. Looked up from germline, CDR1 is SGHTA and CDR2 is FQGNSA. The DNA for the CDR3 is TGTGCCAGCAGCAGAGACAGGGCTAGCACCGGGGAGCTGTTTTTT. It codes for CASSRDRASTGELFF.

V usage is TRBV2 and J usage is TRBJ1-2; D possibly corresponds to TRBD1 (6 bases). Trimming removed 6 bases at V and 2 bases at J, with 10 bases between. This CDR3 contains 13 residues. Per the germline V gene, CDR1 is SNHLY and CDR2 is FYNNEI. The CDR3 spells CASRETGNYGYTF. The CDR3 nucleotides are TGTGCCAGCAGGGAAACAGGGAACTATGGCTACACCTTC.

The sample holds a few counts of this clone. The J gene is TRBJ1-1, the V gene TRBV9, with D perhaps TRBD1 (5 bases). The germline V and J ends were trimmed by 0 bases and 4 bases, with 13 bases remaining between them. Germline CDR1 SGDLS, CDR2 YYNGEE. CDR3 size: 15 residues. CDR3 nucleotide sequence: TGTGCCAGCAGCGTAGCTCCGGGGGAGGTCACTGAAGCTTTCTTT. Translation gives CASSVAPGEVTEAFF.

The V and J genes are TRBV7-2 and TRBJ1-1, with unresolved D. The germline gives CDR1 SGHTA, CDR2 FQGNSA. V lost 1 base and J 4 bases, leaving 16 bases between the germline ends. CDR3 length: 16 amino acids. The DNA of the CDR3 is TGTGCCAGCAGCTTAGTTCCCCATCCTTCGGGCACTGAAGCTTTCTTT. Translating it yields CASSLVPHPSGTEAFF.

V is TRBV27 and J is TRBJ2-7, with D unresolved. The germline V and J ends were trimmed by 2 bases and 3 bases, with 20 bases remaining between them. The CDR3 sequence is 17 residues long. Looked up from germline, CDR1 is MNHEY and CDR2 is SMNVEV (reference sequence). CDR3 loop: CASSLDSLGGRVYEQYF. CDR3 DNA: TGTGCCAGCAGTTTAGACTCCTTGGGCGGAAGGGTCTACGAGCAGTACTTC.

On this clone: One junction end disagrees with the germline gene, perhaps due to a read error. The CDR3 nucleotides read TGTGCCAGCAGCCCTAGGCAGGGCTTCTCCTACGAGCAGTACTTC. It is translated as CASSPRQGFSYEQYF. This chain connects TRBV5-1 to TRBJ2-7; D possibly corresponds to TRBD1 (5 bases). Germline CDR1 and CDR2: SGHRS and YFSETQ. The CDR3 spans 15 residues.

The V and J genes are TRBV10-2 and TRBJ1-1; D gene unclear. The CDR3 has 11 residues. CDR1 WSHSY and CDR2 SAAADI come from the germline V gene. Trimming shortened V by 0 bases and J by 11 bases, and 7 bases separated the two germline ends. The CDR3 region is CASSESTVAFF. The CDR3 DNA follows: TGCGCCAGCAGTGAGTCGACTGTGGCTTTCTTT.

The gene calls are TRBV11-3 and TRBJ1-3, with unresolved D. V lost 3 bases and J 1 base, leaving 13 bases between the germline ends. Germline lookup yields CDR1 SGHNT and CDR2 YENEEA. This CDR3 spans 16 amino acids. CDR3 sequence reads: CASSFGNLGSGNTIYF. The CDR3 DNA sequence: TGTGCCAGCAGCTTTGGCAATCTGGGTTCTGGAAACACCATATATTTT. The full variable domain, completed using reference TRBV11-3 and TRBJ1-3, is EAGVVQSPRYKIIEKKQPVAFWCNPISGHNTLYWYLQNLGQGPELLIRYENEEAVDDSQLPKDRFSAERLKGVDSTLKIQPAELGDSAVYLCASSFGNLGSGNTIYFGEGSWLTVV.

This chain connects TRBV7-3 to TRBJ2-3; D is possibly TRBD2 (6 bases). Trimming took 2 bases from V and 0 from J, leaving 21 bases between them. CDR1 and CDR2 from the germline V gene are SGHTA and FQGTGA. The CDR3 is made up of 19 amino acids. The CDR3 loop is CASSLGGYKRETSTDTQYF. The CDR3, as DNA: TGTGCCAGCAGCTTAGGAGGGTACAAACGAGAAACTAGCACAGATACGCAGTATTTT.

This sequence joins TRBV11-2 and TRBJ2-7; D may be TRBD2 (6 bases). Germline loops: CDR1 SGHAT, CDR2 FQNNGV. The CDR3 has 15 residues. V lost 0 bases to trimming and J lost 1 base, with 10 bases between them. CDR3 sequence reads: CASSLEGRGSYEQYF. For the CDR3, the DNA is TGTGCCAGCAGCTTAGAAGGGCGGGGATCCTACGAGCAGTACTTC. Full variable domain (rest looked up from reference TRBV11-2 and TRBJ2-7): EAGVAQSPRYKIIEKRQSVAFWCNPISGHATLYWYQQILGQGPKLLIQFQNNGVVDDSQLPKDRFSAERLKGVDSTLKIQPAKLEDSAVYLCASSLEGRGSYEQYFGPGTRLTVT.